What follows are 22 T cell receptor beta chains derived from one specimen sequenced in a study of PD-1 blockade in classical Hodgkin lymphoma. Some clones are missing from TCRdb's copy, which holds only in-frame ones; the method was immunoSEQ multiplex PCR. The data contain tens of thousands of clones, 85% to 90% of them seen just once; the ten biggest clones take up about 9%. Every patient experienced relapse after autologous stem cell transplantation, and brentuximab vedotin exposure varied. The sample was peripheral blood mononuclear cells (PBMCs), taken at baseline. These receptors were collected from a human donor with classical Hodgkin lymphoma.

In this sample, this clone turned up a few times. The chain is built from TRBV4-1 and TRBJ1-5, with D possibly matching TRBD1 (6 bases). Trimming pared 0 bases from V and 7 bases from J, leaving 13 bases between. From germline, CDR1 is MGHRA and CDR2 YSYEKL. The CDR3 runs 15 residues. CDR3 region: CASSQEKGGRQPQHF. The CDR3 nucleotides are TGCGCCAGCAGCCAAGAGAAGGGGGGCAGGCAGCCCCAGCATTTT.

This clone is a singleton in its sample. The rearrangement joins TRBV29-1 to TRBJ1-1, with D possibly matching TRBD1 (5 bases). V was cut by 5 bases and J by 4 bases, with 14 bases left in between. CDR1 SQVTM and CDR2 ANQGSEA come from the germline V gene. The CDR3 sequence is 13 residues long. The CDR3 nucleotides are TGCAGCGTTAAGGCCAGGGTCGGCACTGAAGCTTTCTTT. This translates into CSVKARVGTEAFF.

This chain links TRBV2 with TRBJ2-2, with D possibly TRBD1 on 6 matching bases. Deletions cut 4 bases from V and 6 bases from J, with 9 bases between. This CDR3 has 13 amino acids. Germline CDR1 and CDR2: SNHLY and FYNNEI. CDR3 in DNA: TGTGCCAGCAGTGGAGAGGGGGCCGGGGAGCTGTTTTTT. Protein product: CASSGEGAGELFF.

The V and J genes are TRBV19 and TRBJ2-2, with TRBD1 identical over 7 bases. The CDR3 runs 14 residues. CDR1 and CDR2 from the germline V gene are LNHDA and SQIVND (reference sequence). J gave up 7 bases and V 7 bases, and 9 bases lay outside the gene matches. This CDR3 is CASTLKGGGGELFF. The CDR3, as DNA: TGTGCCAGTACCCTAAAAGGGGGCGGCGGGGAGCTGTTTTTT.

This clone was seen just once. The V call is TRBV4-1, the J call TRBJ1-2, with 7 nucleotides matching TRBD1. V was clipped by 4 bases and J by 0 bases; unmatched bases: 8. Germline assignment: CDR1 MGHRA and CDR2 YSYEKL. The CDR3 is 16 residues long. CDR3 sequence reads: CASSRGTAQSNYGYTF. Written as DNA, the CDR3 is TGCGCCAGCAGCCGAGGGACAGCTCAGTCTAACTATGGCTACACCTTC.

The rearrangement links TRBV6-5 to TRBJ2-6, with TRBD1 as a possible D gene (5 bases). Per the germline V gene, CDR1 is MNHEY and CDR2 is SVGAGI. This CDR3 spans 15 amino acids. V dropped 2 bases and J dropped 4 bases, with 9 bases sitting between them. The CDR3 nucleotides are TGTGCCAGCAGTTACGACAGCCCCGGGGCCAACGTCCTGACTTTC. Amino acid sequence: CASSYDSPGANVLTF.

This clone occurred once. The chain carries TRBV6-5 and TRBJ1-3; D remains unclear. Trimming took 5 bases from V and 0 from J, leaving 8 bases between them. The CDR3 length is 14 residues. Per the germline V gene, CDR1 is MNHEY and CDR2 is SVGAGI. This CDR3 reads CASSDIYSGNTIYF. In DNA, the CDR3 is TGTGCCAGCAGTGATATTTACTCTGGAAACACCATATATTTT.

CDR3 loop: CASKVFIAGANVLTF. The CDR3 nucleotides are TGTGCCAGCAAGGTGTTCATCGCTGGGGCCAACGTCCTGACTTTC. The chain uses TRBV2 and TRBJ2-6, with D unclear. CDR1 is SNHLY, CDR2 FYNNEI, per germline. The CDR3 is 15 amino acids. The ends were cut back, 7 bases at V and 2 bases at J, with 12 bases in the middle.

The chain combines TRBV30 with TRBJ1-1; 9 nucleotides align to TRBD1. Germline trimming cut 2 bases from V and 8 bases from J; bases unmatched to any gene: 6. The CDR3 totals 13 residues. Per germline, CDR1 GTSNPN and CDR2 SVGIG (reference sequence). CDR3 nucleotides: TGTGCCTGGAGTCGTTACAGGGGGCTGGAAGCTTTCTTT. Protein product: CAWSRYRGLEAFF.

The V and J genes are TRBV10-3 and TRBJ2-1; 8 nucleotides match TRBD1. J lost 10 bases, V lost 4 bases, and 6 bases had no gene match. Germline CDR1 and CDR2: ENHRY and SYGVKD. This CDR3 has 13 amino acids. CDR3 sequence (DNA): TGTGCCATCAGTGTGGACAGGGAAAGGGAGCAGTTCTTC. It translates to CAISVDREREQFF.

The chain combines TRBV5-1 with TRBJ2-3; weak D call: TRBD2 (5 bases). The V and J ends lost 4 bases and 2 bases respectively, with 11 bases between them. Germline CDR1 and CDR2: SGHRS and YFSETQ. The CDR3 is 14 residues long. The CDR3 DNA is TGCGCCAGCAGCCAGCGGAGGATCACAGATACGCAGTATTTT. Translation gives CASSQRRITDTQYF.

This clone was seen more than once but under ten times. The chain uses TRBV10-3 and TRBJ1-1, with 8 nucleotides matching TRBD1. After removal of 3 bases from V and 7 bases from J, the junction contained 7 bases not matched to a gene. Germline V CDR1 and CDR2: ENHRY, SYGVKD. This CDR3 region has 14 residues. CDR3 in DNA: TGTGCCATCAGTGATAGGCAGGGGGCAGGTGAAGCTTTCTTT. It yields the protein CAISDRQGAGEAFF.

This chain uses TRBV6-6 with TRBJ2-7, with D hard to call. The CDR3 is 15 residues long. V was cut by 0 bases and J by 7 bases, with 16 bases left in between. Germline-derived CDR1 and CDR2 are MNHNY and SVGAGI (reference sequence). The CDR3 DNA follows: TGTGCCAGCAGTTACTCGGCAGGAGCCTTTTTGGAGCAGTACTTC. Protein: CASSYSAGAFLEQYF.

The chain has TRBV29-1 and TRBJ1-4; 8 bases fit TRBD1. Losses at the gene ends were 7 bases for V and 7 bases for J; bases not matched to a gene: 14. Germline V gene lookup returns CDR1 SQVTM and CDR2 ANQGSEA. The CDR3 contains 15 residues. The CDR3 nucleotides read TGCAGCGCCGTATGGGGCAGGGGGCGGGGTGAAAAACTGTTTTTT. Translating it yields CSAVWGRGRGEKLFF. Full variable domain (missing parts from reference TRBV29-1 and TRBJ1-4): SAVISQKPSRDICQRGTSLTIQCQVDSQVTMMFWYRQQPGQSLTLIATANQGSEATYESGFVIDKFPISRPNLTFSTLTVSNMSPEDSSIYLCSAVWGRGRGEKLFFGSGTQLSVL.

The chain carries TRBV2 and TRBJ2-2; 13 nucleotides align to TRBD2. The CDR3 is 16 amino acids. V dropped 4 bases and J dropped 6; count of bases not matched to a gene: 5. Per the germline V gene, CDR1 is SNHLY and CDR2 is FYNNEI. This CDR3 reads CASSAELAGGPGELFF. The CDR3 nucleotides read TGTGCCAGCAGTGCGGAACTAGCGGGGGGGCCCGGGGAGCTGTTTTTT.

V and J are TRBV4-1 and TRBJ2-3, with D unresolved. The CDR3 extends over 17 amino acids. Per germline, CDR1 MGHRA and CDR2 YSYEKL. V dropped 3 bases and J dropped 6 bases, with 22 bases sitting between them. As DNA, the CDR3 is TGCGCCAGCAGCCAGTTGGCTGGTGGCCACACATGGGATACGCAGTATTTT. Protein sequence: CASSQLAGGHTWDTQYF.

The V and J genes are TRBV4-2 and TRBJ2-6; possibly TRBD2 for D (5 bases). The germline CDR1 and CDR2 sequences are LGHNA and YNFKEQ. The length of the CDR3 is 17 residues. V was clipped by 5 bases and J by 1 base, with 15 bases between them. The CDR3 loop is CASSIPRTGSGANVLTF. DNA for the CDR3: TGTGCCAGCAGCATCCCGAGGACGGGGTCTGGGGCCAACGTCCTGACTTTC.

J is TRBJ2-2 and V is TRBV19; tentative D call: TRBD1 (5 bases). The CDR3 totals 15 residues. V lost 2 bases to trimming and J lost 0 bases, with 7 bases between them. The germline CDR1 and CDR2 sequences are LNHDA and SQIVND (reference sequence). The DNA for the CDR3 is TGTGCCAGTAGTATAAAGGGGACGAACACCGGGGAGCTGTTTTTT. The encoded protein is CASSIKGTNTGELFF.

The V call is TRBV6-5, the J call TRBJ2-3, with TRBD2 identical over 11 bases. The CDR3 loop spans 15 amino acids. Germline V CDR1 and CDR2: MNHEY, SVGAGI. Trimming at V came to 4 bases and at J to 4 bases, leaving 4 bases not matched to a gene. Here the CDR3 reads CASSSLAGGSDTQYF. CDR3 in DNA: TGTGCCAGCAGTTCCTTAGCGGGGGGGTCAGATACGCAGTATTTT.

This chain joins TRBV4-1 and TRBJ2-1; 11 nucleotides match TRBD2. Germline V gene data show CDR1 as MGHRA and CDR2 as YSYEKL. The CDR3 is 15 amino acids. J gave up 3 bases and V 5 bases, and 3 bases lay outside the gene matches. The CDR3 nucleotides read TGCGCCAGCAGCAAGGGACTAGCGGTCTACAATGAGCAGTTCTTC. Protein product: CASSKGLAVYNEQFF.

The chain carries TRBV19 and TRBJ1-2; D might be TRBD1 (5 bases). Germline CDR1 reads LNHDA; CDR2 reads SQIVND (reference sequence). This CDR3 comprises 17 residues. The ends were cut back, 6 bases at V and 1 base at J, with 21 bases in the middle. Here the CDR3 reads CASSLTSRGLSNYGYTF. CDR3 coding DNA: TGTGCCAGTAGCCTCACATCCCGGGGACTGAGTAACTATGGCTACACCTTC.

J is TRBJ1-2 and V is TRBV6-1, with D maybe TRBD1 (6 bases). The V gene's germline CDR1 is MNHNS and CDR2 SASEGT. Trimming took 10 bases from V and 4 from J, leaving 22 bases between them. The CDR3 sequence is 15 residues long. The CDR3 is CAISGHPGVGYGYTF. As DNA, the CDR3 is TGTGCCATTTCGGGACACCCGGGGGTAGGCTATGGCTACACCTTC.